These 32 T cell receptor beta chains were sequenced from one sample in a study of T cell changes during pregnancy in multiple sclerosis. Sequencing used immunoSEQ multiplex PCR; TCRdb keeps in-frame clones, though not all of them. Of about 33,000 clones in the sample, roughly nine tenths were seen once. The sample consisted of CD4+ T cells from peripheral blood mononuclear cells, taken in the third trimester of pregnancy. Source of these receptors: a female donor in good health, enrolled as a control in a pregnancy study.

Comments on this clone: Other DNA sequences from this sample encode an identical CDR3 as well. CDR3 in DNA: TGTGCCAGCTCACCGGACAGGGATCAGCCCCAGCATTTT. As protein: CASSPDRDQPQHF. The genes are TRBV18 and TRBJ1-5; 8 bases are shared with TRBD1. Germline CDR1 and CDR2: KGHSH and LQKENI. The CDR3 has 13 amino acids. The junction had 0 bases not matched to a gene; V was cut back by 3 bases and J by 5 bases.

The J gene is TRBJ2-7, the V gene TRBV5-4; TRBD1 aligns across 8 bases. The CDR3 contains 14 residues. Germline CDR1 SGHNT, CDR2 YYREEE (reference sequence). Losses at the gene ends were 0 bases for V and 3 bases for J; bases not matched to a gene: 2. Written as DNA, the CDR3 is TGTGCCAGCAGCTTGGAAACAGGGGGCTACGAGCAGTACTTC. This encodes CASSLETGGYEQYF.

The chain employs TRBV11-2 and TRBJ1-2; no firm D call. The CDR3 consists of 13 residues. Germline CDR1 and CDR2: SGHAT and FQNNGV. The V gene lost 4 bases and the J gene lost 4 bases, with 10 bases spanning the gap. DNA for the CDR3: TGTGCCAGCAGCTCGTCGGGGAGCTATGGCTACACCTTC. The encoded protein is CASSSSGSYGYTF.

The CDR3 DNA is TGTGCCAGCTCCCCCGGACAGGGGCTCTCCTACGAGCAGTACTTC. Its protein is CASSPGQGLSYEQYF. The chain recombines TRBV18 with TRBJ2-7, with TRBD1 identical over 9 bases. Per the germline V gene, CDR1 is KGHSH and CDR2 is LQKENI. V lost 6 bases to trimming and J lost 0 bases; unmatched junction nucleotides: 6. This CDR3 is built from 15 residues.

This chain joins TRBV28 and TRBJ1-2; 10 bases map to TRBD1. V lost 7 bases to trimming and J lost 2 bases; unmatched junction nucleotides: 10. The CDR3 runs to 16 residues. In germline, CDR1 is MDHEN, CDR2 SYDVKM. The CDR3 spells CASIMTGGEVNYGYTF. For the CDR3, the DNA is TGTGCCAGCATCATGACAGGGGGCGAGGTCAACTATGGCTACACCTTC.

This clone showed up just once. The rearrangement joins TRBV5-5 to TRBJ1-4; weak D call: TRBD1 (5 bases). With 0 bases removed from V and 7 bases from J, the gap between germline ends came to 16 bases. The CDR3 is 16 residues long. CDR1 and CDR2 from the germline V gene are SGHKS and YYEKEE (reference sequence). The CDR3 loop is CASSLASRAGFEKLFF. CDR3 coding DNA: TGTGCCAGCAGCTTGGCTTCTAGGGCAGGGTTTGAAAAACTGTTTTTT. The full variable domain, its missing parts supplied by reference TRBV5-5 and TRBJ1-4, is DAGVTQSPTHLIKTRGQQVTLRCSPISGHKSVSWYQQVLGQGPQFIFQYYEKEERGRGNFPDRFSARQFPNYSSELNVNALLLGDSALYLCASSLASRAGFEKLFFGSGTQLSVL.

This chain uses TRBV6-1 with TRBJ2-7, with 10 bases matching TRBD2. In germline, CDR1 is MNHNS, CDR2 SASEGT. The ends lost 6 bases at V and 6 bases at J; junction bases unmatched: 8. The CDR3 has 14 amino acids. The CDR3, as DNA: TGTGCCAGCAGCTGGACTAGCGGCAGTCTCGAGCAGTACTTC. It encodes CASSWTSGSLEQYF.

The chain carries TRBV6-1 and TRBJ1-5, with D tentatively TRBD1 (5 bases). Trimming took 2 bases from V and 4 from J, leaving 24 bases between them. The CDR3 is 19 amino acids. Germline V gives CDR1 MNHNS, CDR2 SASEGT. The CDR3 DNA reads TGTGCCAGCAGTGAAAGGGGCCTATCCGGGATCGGGAGGAATCAGCCCCAGCATTTT. This codes for CASSERGLSGIGRNQPQHF.

V and J are TRBV5-1 and TRBJ1-4; D might be TRBD1 (6 bases). Germline lookup yields CDR1 SGHRS and CDR2 YFSETQ. CDR3 length: 15 residues. The V end was cut by 1 base, the J end by 5 bases, with 12 bases between. DNA of the CDR3: TGCGCCAGCAGCTTGACAGGGAATAGCAATGAAAAACTGTTTTTT. It codes for CASSLTGNSNEKLFF.

J is TRBJ1-1 and V is TRBV28; D is unclear. Germline CDR1 is MDHEN and CDR2 is SYDVKM. The CDR3 is 13 amino acids. V lost 6 bases to trimming and J lost 1 base, with 9 bases between them. The CDR3 bases are TGTGCCAGCAGCCCTATCGAGAACACTGAAGCTTTCTTT. Its translation is CASSPIENTEAFF.

The rearrangement uses TRBV9 and TRBJ2-2; D perhaps matches TRBD2 (7 bases). The V end lost 4 bases, the J end lost 5 bases, and 15 bases lay between the germline ends. Germline V gives CDR1 SGDLS, CDR2 YYNGEE. CDR3 size: 15 residues. CDR3 nucleotides: TGTGCCAGCAGCCCCCGGGGGGCGGGTACCGGGGAGCTGTTTTTT. Translation: CASSPRGAGTGELFF.

This chain connects TRBV5-6 to TRBJ2-1; possibly TRBD2 for D (5 bases). This CDR3 is built from 16 residues. V was cut by 2 bases and J by 0 bases, with 12 bases left in between. Germline loops: CDR1 SGHDT, CDR2 YYEEEE. CDR3 DNA: TGTGCCAGCAGCTTATACCGGGAAAGCTCCTACAATGAGCAGTTCTTC. Encoded protein: CASSLYRESSYNEQFF.

V usage is TRBV14 and J usage is TRBJ2-5; 8 positions match TRBD2. Per the germline V gene, CDR1 is SGHDN and CDR2 is FVKESK. Losses at the gene ends were 1 base for V and 4 bases for J; bases not matched to a gene: 8. The CDR3 spans 16 residues. The CDR3 nucleotides are TGTGCCAGCAGCCAAGGGATTGCAGCGGGAGTAGAGACCCAGTACTTC. This gives the protein CASSQGIAAGVETQYF.

The gene calls are TRBV28 and TRBJ1-6; D might be TRBD1 (5 bases). Germline V lookup: CDR1 MDHEN, CDR2 SYDVKM. The CDR3 spans 13 residues. The ends were cut back, 1 base at V and 10 bases at J, with 8 bases in the middle. The DNA of the CDR3 is TGTGCCAGCAGTTTATCAGGGCCCTCACCCCTCCACTTT. The encoded protein is CASSLSGPSPLHF.

The genes are TRBV5-1 and TRBJ1-1, with 8 bases lining up with TRBD1. J gave up 10 bases and V 0 bases, and 8 bases lay outside the gene matches. Germline values: CDR1 SGHRS, CDR2 YFSETQ. The CDR3 runs 14 residues. CDR3 sequence (DNA): TGCGCCAGCAGCTTGGTCGGGGGACAGGCCCTAGCTTTCTTT. Residues: CASSLVGGQALAFF.

The genes are TRBV29-1 and TRBJ2-3; D possibly corresponds to TRBD1 (6 bases). The CDR3 extends over 12 amino acids. V gave up 3 bases and J gave up 3 bases, with 7 bases separating them. Per germline, CDR1 SQVTM and CDR2 ANQGSEA. CDR3 DNA: TGCAGCGTTGAGAGGGGGACAGATACGCAGTATTTT. Its translation: CSVERGTDTQYF.

The chain carries TRBV15 and TRBJ2-3; tentative D call: TRBD2 (7 bases). Germline CDR1 reads LNHNV; CDR2 reads YYDKDF (reference sequence). Trimming stripped 1 base from V and 6 bases from J, with 32 bases between. This CDR3 is 21 amino acids long. In nucleotides, the CDR3 is TGTGCCACCAGCAGAGTAGGGAGGGAAGGGCGTCATCGGACAGTCAGGGATACGCAGTATTTT. It translates to CATSRVGREGRHRTVRDTQYF.

V usage is TRBV7-2 and J usage is TRBJ2-1; the match to TRBD1 covers 7 bases. The CDR3 consists of 16 residues. Germline lookup yields CDR1 SGHTA and CDR2 FQGNSA. The junction had 7 bases not matched to a gene; V was cut back by 4 bases and J by 1 base. CDR3 region: CASSSAWDSSYNEQFF. CDR3 DNA sequence: TGTGCCAGCAGCTCCGCTTGGGACAGTTCCTACAATGAGCAGTTCTTC. Variable domain in full (rest from reference TRBV7-2 and TRBJ2-1): GAGVSQSPSNKVTEKGKDVELRCDPISGHTALYWYRQSLGQGLEFLIYFQGNSAPDKSGLPSDRFSAERTGGSVSTLTIQRTQQEDSAVYLCASSSAWDSSYNEQFFGPGTRLTVL.

The rearrangement links TRBV5-1 to TRBJ2-1; 7 nucleotides align to TRBD2. With 4 bases clipped from V and 2 bases from J, the junction kept 6 bases outside the gene matches. The V gene's germline CDR1 is SGHRS and CDR2 YFSETQ. The CDR3 sequence is 15 residues long. The chain's CDR3 is CASSRGAGTYNEQFF. For the CDR3, the DNA is TGCGCCAGCAGCCGGGGAGCGGGGACCTACAATGAGCAGTTCTTC.

Note on this clone: At one end the junction does not follow the germline gene, possibly because of a read error. CDR3 in DNA: TGTGCCAGCAGTTACGGGGCCAGTAGGGCCTTC. It is translated as CASSYGASRAF. This chain connects TRBV6-6 to TRBJ1-2; D might be TRBD1 (5 bases). This CDR3 comprises 11 residues. Germline-derived CDR1 and CDR2 are MNHNY and SVGAGI (reference sequence).

The chain combines TRBV9 with TRBJ1-2; a weak D match, TRBD1 (6 bases). Trimming took 1 base from V and 6 from J, leaving 13 bases between them. Germline CDR1 and CDR2: SGDLS and YYNGEE. This CDR3 has 14 residues. The CDR3 protein is CASSVNLQGDGYTF. In nucleotides, the CDR3 is TGTGCCAGCAGCGTAAATTTACAGGGCGATGGCTACACCTTC.

About this clone: Sequence at one end of the junction differs from germline and may be a read error. J is TRBJ2-3 and V is TRBV7-2; 9 nucleotides line up with TRBD2. CDR3 size: 18 residues. Germline CDR1 and CDR2: SGHTA and FQGNSA. CDR3 sequence reads: CASSSPKQTGTSRDTQYF. Here the CDR3 DNA reads TGTGCCAGCAGCTCACCCAAACAGACCGGGACTAGCAGAGATACGCAGTATTTT.

V usage is TRBV7-2 and J usage is TRBJ2-3; 13 bases fit TRBD2. Germline loops: CDR1 SGHTA, CDR2 FQGNSA. The CDR3 sequence is 17 residues long. With 2 bases clipped from V and 0 bases from J, the junction kept 2 bases outside the gene matches. The CDR3 nucleotides read TGTGCCAGCAGCTTAACGGGACTAGCGGGGAGCACAGATACGCAGTATTTT. This codes for CASSLTGLAGSTDTQYF.

The chain employs TRBV27 and TRBJ1-2; 7 bases fit TRBD1. J lost 8 bases, V lost 6 bases, and 9 bases had no gene match. CDR3 length: 13 residues. Germline V gene sequence: CDR1 MNHEY, CDR2 SMNVEV (reference sequence). The CDR3, as DNA: TGTGCCAGCAGGCCAAGGGCAGGGGGAGGCTACACCTTC. Protein: CASRPRAGGGYTF.

A single count supports this clone. The rearrangement uses TRBV7-2 and TRBJ2-3, with D uncertain. Per the germline V gene, CDR1 is SGHTA and CDR2 is FQGNSA. The V end lost 1 base, the J end lost 2 bases, and 13 bases lay between the germline ends. This CDR3 is 16 amino acids long. This chain's CDR3 is CASSLDGRFHTDTQYF. The CDR3 region has the DNA TGTGCCAGCAGCTTAGACGGCAGGTTCCACACAGATACGCAGTATTTT.

This chain uses TRBV2 with TRBJ1-5; D not resolved. The CDR3 length is 16 residues. V lost 2 bases and J 7 bases, leaving 18 bases between the germline ends. Germline V gives CDR1 SNHLY, CDR2 FYNNEI. CDR3 sequence (DNA): TGTGCCAGCAGTGAATTGGGTCGGGCGCGAGGGCAGCCCCAGCATTTT. Protein product: CASSELGRARGQPQHF. Full variable domain (remainder filled in from reference TRBV2 and TRBJ1-5): EPEVTQTPSHQVTQMGQEVILRCVPISNHLYFYWYRQILGQKVEFLVSFYNNEISEKSEIFDDQFSVERPDGSNFTLKIRSTKLEDSAMYFCASSELGRARGQPQHFGDGTRLSIL.

The rearrangement uses TRBV7-2 and TRBJ1-5; possible D gene TRBD1, 6 bases. V lost 1 base, J lost 4 bases, and 8 bases lay in between. Looked up from germline, CDR1 is SGHTA and CDR2 is FQGNSA. This CDR3 contains 14 residues. This CDR3 reads CASSLERGNQPQHF. The DNA for the CDR3 is TGTGCCAGCAGCTTAGAAAGGGGGAATCAGCCCCAGCATTTT.

The rearrangement joins TRBV7-6 to TRBJ1-3; no definite D call. CDR1 and CDR2 (germline): SGHVS, FNYEAQ. The CDR3 has 14 residues. V lost 5 bases and J lost 0, with 8 bases in between. The CDR3 protein is CASSLTRSGNTIYF. The DNA for the CDR3 is TGTGCCAGCAGCCTGACTCGCTCTGGAAACACCATATATTTT.

This chain links TRBV19 with TRBJ2-2, with 8 bases matching TRBD1. The germline gives CDR1 LNHDA, CDR2 SQIVND (reference sequence). With 10 bases clipped from V and 6 bases from J, the junction kept 25 bases outside the gene matches. This CDR3 contains 19 residues. The CDR3 is CATESRWDRPVAGPGELFF. As DNA, the CDR3 is TGTGCCACCGAATCGCGATGGGACAGGCCGGTGGCGGGACCCGGGGAGCTGTTTTTT.

J is TRBJ2-1 and V is TRBV7-2, with D hard to call. Trimming cost V 11 bases and J 7 bases, with 15 bases left between them. Germline loops: CDR1 SGHTA, CDR2 FQGNSA. The CDR3 runs to 12 residues. In DNA form, the CDR3 reads TGTGCCTGCCGCCTGACTCGGAATGAGCAGTTCTTC. It yields the protein CACRLTRNEQFF.

The genes are TRBV6-1 and TRBJ2-7; 9 bases agree with TRBD1. CDR1 is MNHNS, CDR2 SASEGT, per germline. The trim removed 6 bases at V and 3 bases at J, leaving 3 bases unmatched. The CDR3 is 13 amino acids. The CDR3 here is CASSVDRGYEQYF. CDR3 DNA sequence: TGTGCCAGCAGCGTGGACAGGGGCTACGAGCAGTACTTC.

The V and J genes are TRBV5-1 and TRBJ1-3, with 9 bases fitting TRBD1. Germline V gives CDR1 SGHRS, CDR2 YFSETQ. This CDR3 has 15 residues. With 0 bases clipped from V and 5 bases from J, the junction kept 3 bases outside the gene matches. In DNA, the CDR3 is TGCGCCAGCAGCTTGGGGGACAGGGACCGAAACACCATATATTTT. Its translation is CASSLGDRDRNTIYF.